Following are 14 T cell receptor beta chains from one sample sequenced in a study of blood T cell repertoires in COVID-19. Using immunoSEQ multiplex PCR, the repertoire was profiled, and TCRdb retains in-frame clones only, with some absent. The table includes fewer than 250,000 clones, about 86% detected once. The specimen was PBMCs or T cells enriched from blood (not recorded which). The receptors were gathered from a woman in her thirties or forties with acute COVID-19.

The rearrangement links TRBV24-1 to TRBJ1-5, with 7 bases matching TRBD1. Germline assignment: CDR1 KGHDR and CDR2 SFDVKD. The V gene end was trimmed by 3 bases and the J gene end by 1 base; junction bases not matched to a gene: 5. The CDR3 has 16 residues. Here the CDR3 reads CATSDPAQGSNQPQHF. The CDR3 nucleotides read TGTGCCACCAGTGATCCGGCACAGGGGAGCAATCAGCCCCAGCATTTT.

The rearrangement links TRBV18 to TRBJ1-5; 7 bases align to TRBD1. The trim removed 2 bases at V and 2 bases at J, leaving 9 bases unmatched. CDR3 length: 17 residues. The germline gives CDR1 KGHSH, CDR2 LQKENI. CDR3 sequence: CASSPSSTGFGNQPQHF. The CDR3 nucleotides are TGTGCCAGCTCACCATCGTCGACAGGGTTCGGCAATCAGCCCCAGCATTTT.

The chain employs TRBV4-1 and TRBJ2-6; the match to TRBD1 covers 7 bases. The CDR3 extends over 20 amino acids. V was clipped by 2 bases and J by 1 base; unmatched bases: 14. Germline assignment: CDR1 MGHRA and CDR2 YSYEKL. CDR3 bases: TGCGCCAGCAGCCAATTTCGGTATCGGGACAGTGGGTCTGGGGCCAACGTCCTGACTTTC. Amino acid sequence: CASSQFRYRDSGSGANVLTF.

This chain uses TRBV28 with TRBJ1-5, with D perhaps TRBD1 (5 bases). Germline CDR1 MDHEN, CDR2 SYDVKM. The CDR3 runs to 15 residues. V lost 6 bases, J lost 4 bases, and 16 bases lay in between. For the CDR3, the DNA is TGTGCCAGCAGCTCCTCCGGACACGATAATCAGCCCCAGCATTTT. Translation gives CASSSSGHDNQPQHF.

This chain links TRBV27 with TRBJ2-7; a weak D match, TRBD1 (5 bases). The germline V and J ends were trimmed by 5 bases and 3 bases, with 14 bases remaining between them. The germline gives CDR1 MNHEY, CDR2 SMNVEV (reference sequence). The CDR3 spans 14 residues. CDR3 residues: CASSNSGHFYEQYF. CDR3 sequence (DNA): TGTGCCAGCAGTAATTCAGGGCACTTCTACGAGCAGTACTTC.

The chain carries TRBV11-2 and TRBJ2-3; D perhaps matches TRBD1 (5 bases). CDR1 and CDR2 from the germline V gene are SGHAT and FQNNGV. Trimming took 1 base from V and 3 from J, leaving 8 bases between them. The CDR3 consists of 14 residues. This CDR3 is CASSLGGRTDTQYF. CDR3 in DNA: TGTGCCAGCAGCTTAGGGGGCCGAACAGATACGCAGTATTTT.

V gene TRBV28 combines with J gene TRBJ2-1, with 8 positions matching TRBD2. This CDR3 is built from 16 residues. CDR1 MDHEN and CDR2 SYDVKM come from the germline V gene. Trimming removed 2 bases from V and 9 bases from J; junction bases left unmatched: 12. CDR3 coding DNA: TGTGCCAGCAGTTTAGTGGCTAGCGGGCGGGGAGGTGAGCAGTTCTTC. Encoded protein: CASSLVASGRGGEQFF.

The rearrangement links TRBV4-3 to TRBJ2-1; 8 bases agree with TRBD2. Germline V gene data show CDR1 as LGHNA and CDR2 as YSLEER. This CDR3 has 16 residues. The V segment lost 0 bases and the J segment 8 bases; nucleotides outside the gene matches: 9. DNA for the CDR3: TGCGCCAGCAGCCAAGATTGGGCTAGCGGGCAAGATGAGCAGTTCTTC. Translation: CASSQDWASGQDEQFF.

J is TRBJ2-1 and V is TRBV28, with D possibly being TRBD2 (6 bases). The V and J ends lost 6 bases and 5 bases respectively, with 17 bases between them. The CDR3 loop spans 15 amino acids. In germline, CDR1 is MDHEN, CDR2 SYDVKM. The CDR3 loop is CASRGPGLGDNEQFF. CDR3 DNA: TGTGCCAGCAGGGGCCCGGGACTTGGAGACAATGAGCAGTTCTTC.

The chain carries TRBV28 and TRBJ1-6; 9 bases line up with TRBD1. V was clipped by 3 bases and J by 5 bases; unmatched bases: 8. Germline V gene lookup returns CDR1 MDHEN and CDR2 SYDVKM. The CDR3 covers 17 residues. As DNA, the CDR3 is TGTGCCAGCAGTTTTGGGGGACAGGGTTTCAATAATTCACCCCTCCACTTT. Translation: CASSFGGQGFNNSPLHF.

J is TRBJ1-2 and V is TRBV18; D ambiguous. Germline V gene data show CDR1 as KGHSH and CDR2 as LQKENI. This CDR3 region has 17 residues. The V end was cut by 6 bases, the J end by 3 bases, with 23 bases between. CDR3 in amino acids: CASSPKRSKLVDYGYTF. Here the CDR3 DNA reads TGTGCCAGCTCCCCGAAGCGGTCGAAATTAGTCGACTATGGCTACACCTTC.

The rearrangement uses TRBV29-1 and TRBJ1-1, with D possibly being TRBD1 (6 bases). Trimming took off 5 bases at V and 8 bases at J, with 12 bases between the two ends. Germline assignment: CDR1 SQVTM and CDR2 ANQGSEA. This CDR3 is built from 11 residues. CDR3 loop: CSVMADREAFF. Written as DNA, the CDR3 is TGCAGCGTTATGGCAGACAGGGAAGCTTTCTTT.

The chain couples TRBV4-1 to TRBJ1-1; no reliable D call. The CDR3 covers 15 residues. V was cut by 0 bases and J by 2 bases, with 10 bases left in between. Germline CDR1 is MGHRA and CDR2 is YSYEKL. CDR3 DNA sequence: TGCGCCAGCAGCCAAGAAGGGAGACATAACACTGAAGCTTTCTTT. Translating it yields CASSQEGRHNTEAFF.

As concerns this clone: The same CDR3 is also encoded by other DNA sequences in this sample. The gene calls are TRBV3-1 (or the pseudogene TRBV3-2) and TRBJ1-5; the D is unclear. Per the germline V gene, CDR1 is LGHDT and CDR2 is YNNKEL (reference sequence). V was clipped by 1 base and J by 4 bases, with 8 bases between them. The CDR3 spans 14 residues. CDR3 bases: TGTGCCAGCAGCCAAGGAACAGTAAATCAGCCCCAGCATTTT. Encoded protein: CASSQGTVNQPQHF.